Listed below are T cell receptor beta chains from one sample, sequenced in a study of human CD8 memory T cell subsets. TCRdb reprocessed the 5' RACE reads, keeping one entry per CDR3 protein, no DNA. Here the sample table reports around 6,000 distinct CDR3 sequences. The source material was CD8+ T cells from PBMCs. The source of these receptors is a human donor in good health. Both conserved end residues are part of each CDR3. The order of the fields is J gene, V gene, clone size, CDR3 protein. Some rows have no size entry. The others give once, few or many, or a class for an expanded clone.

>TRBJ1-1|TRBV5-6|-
CASSLRQVAEAFF
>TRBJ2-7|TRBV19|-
CASSMWAGGYEQYF
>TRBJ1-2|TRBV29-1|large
CSASAGEIYGYTF
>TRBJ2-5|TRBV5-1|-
CASSLPTGWETQYF
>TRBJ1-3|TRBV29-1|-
CSAVGTGKDAIYF
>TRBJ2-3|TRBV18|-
CASSPLAGSTDTQYF
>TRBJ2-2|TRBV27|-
CASIPMGQGVPGELFF
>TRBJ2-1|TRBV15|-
CATSSGSDEGQFF
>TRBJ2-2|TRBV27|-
CASSLFLARGQSFANTGELFF
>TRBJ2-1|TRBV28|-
CASTSWTGGSPLDPFF
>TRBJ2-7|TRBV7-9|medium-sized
CASSPGTPLEQYF
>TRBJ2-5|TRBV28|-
CASSLGSTGGQETQYF
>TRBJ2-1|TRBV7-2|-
CASSAGTSGYNEQFF
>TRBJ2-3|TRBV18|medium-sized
CASSPTGSTDTQYF